A selection of T cell receptor beta chains follows, all from one sample in a study of blood T cell repertoires in COVID-19. Sequencing was performed with immunoSEQ multiplex PCR; in TCRdb, only in-frame clones are kept and a portion is missing. This table has 88,000 or so clones, 65% to 90% appearing once. The sample taken for sequencing was peripheral blood. The receptors here all came from a man in his fifties or sixties with acute or convalescent COVID-19. Both conserved end residues are part of each CDR3. Each record gives: CDR3 DNA, CDR3 protein, J gene, V gene, clone size, D gene. A D gene is named only where the DNA matches it firmly. Only some rows state a clone size, as once, few, many or a class for expanded clones.

TGTGCCAGCCGGGACGGGACAGGGTATGGCTACACCTTC CASRDGTGYGYTF TRBJ1-2 TRBV27 NA TRBD1
TGTGCCAGCAGTGAACAGGGGGCATTAGGCTACACCTTC CASSEQGALGYTF TRBJ1-2 TRBV2 NA TRBD1
TGTGCCAGTAGTACACCGGGACAGGGGTCTGAAAAACTGTTTTTT CASSTPGQGSEKLFF TRBJ1-4 TRBV19 few TRBD1
TGTGCCAGCAGGCCTTTGAATTTTAGAAAAGATACGCAGTATTTT CASRPLNFRKDTQYF TRBJ2-3 TRBV6-2/TRBV6-3 NA NA
TGTGCCAGCAGCGACGGGGTTTTTAGGTCACCCCTCCACTTT CASSDGVFRSPLHF TRBJ1-6 TRBV3-1/TRBV3-2 NA NA
TGCGCCAGCAGCAAGAGTCCCGGGACAGGGGGCGACGCTGAAGCTTTCTTT CASSKSPGTGGDAEAFF TRBJ1-1 TRBV5-1 NA TRBD1
TGTGCCAGCAGCCAAGCCCAGGGGGCGGGTGAAAAACTGTTTTTT CASSQAQGAGEKLFF TRBJ1-4 TRBV14 NA TRBD1
TGTGCCAGCAGCCCACACGACCGACAGAACACTGAAGCTTTCTTT CASSPHDRQNTEAFF TRBJ1-1 TRBV11-1 few NA
TGTGCCAGTAGTATACAGGGGACCAACGTCCTGACTTTC CASSIQGTNVLTF TRBJ2-6 TRBV19 NA NA
TGTGCCAGCAGCCAGGTAGGCGGGCGCACAGATACGCAGTATTTT CASSQVGGRTDTQYF TRBJ2-3 TRBV3-1/TRBV3-2 NA NA
TGTGCCAGCAGACTAGTCAGCGGAGGGGCCAACGTCCTGACTTTC CASRLVSGGANVLTF TRBJ2-6 TRBV11-2 NA NA
TGCAGCGTTGAATCAGGGGTAGGCGAGCAGTACTTC CSVESGVGEQYF TRBJ2-7 TRBV29-1 NA NA
TGTGCCAGCAAAAGGCTAGCGGGGGGGAGCTCCTACAATGAGCAGTTCTTC CASKRLAGGSSYNEQFF TRBJ2-1 TRBV2 NA TRBD2
TGTGCCAGCACTTGGAGAGCGGGAAGGCAGTACTTC CASTWRAGRQYF TRBJ2-7 TRBV7-9 NA TRBD2